This TCR beta chain appears in the sequencing data of a study of early stage breast cancer tumors (dated by TCRdb to about 2017). With regard to the full study: Of the roughly 17 invasive breast tumors, 12 to 13 were found to be estrogen receptor-positive, progesterone receptor-positive and HER2-negative. Most of the 12 ER+/PR+/HER2- tumors were invasive ductal carcinomas, while the other four were invasive lobular carcinomas. A read coverage of roughly 10-fold per sample was achieved on average. The samples as a whole yielded a few million detected templates, corresponding to roughly 1.1 million unique clonotypes. Paper-wide results and their limitations: Chain pairing and functional markers such as CD4, CD8 and FOXP3 were missed by bulk genomic DNA sequencing of unsorted cells. About 2.7-fold higher T cell density and higher clonality were observed in tumors than in adjacent normal breast tissue. Greater similarity was observed between blood and normal breast repertoires than between blood and tumor repertoires, and tumor was distinguished from normal in about 85% of the 16 patients when each tissue was compared with blood. Enriched TCRB sequences shared across patients were found to be mostly commonly generated sequences that were unlikely to play an important role in the tumor microenvironment. Because the cohort was small, a breakdown by tumor subtype could not be done.

The germline V gene (reference sequence) provides CDR1 LNHDA and CDR2 SQIVND. Including cysteine and phenylalanine, the CDR3 has 13 amino acids. Solely the CDR3 DNA is kept, with 39 bases framed from the first base. Trimming removed 3 bases from V and 0 bases from J, leaving 4 bases between the germline ends. Each sample was amplified in two independent genomic DNA replicates, using roughly 0.51 ug for blood and approximately 1.6 ug for tumor or normal breast. Following the manufacturer's instructions, the ImmunoSeq Intro kit was used to carry out TCRB sequencing on genomic DNA. For absolute quantification, the roughly 32-cycle multiplex PCR included proprietary primers along with spike-in control sequences. Single-end 150-bp reads were used to sequence an 87-bp fragment covering the CDR3 and the flanking V and J genes. Seven samples, with two replicates for each sample, were multiplexed per lane of an Illumina MiSeq using version 3.0 chemistry. The original methods were these. Raw data were processed with the vendor's proprietary pipeline, and both replicates were merged into a single result per sample. A clonotype was defined as productive rearrangements that share the same V-gene family, CDR3 amino acid sequence and J-gene segment. Clonality was computed as 1 minus the normalized Shannon entropy (Pielou evenness) of TCRB abundances. T cell density was estimated by dividing total templates by the number of input cells inferred from the DNA input amount. Recon with default parameters was used to estimate total repertoire diversity and clonality. Clonotypes with over 0.1% abundance in tumor and at least 32-fold higher abundance in tumor than in normal breast were defined as tumor-enriched. TCRdb holds this immuneACCESS table with in-frame rearrangements only. Some clones are missing; in checked studies, unresolved V genes explain under half, and the rest has no known cause. The D gene and trimming were derived from the DNA, and the V and J assignments and clone size from that table. Across this sample there are 11,000 to 15,000 clones, with 70% to 80% seen only once. The ten largest account for 7.5% to 8% of the sample.

About this clone itself: Its antigen target is currently unknown. It has no much larger one-base neighbor in the sample; base qualities were not kept.

Taken from around 2-4 cm away from the tumor, the adjacent normal breast tissue was rinsed with PBS and kept in prechilled RNAlater. Because of high lipid content and low cell density, about 85-310 mg of normal breast tissue was often needed to obtain sufficient DNA. The study profiled bulk TCR beta-chain repertoires in matched peripheral blood, tumor and adjacent normal breast tissue taken from fewer than 20 patients with early-stage breast cancer. Genomic DNA was extracted with the Qiagen AllPrep DNA/RNA Mini kit. The source is a person aged 45 to 59 with breast cancer. The material sequenced was normal breast tissue next to the tumor. The V gene is TRBV19 and the J gene is TRBJ2-3; the D gene is not confidently resolved. The CDR3 corresponds to CASSIGSTDTQYF. The DNA reads TGTGCCAGTAGTATCGGAAGCACAGATACGCAGTATTTT.